The text below deals with one TCR beta chain. Its antigen is currently unknown. The sample belongs to a study of regulatory T cells in long-lasting Graves disease. Looking at the study overall: New Graves' disease cases had less than 3 months of antithyroid drugs. Study-wide results and limits: Persistent disease was characterized by preferential usage of TRBV28, TRBJ1-2 and TRBJ2-5.

Regarding time point: newly diagnosed GD, antithyroid drugs for less than 3 months. PBMC-extracted RNA yielded the TCR library. Germline lookup yields CDR1 SEHNR and CDR2 FQNEAQ (reference sequence). This CDR3 contains 13 residues. In building TCR beta libraries, iRepertoire HTBI primers were used together with Arm-PCR of CDR3 regions. MiXCR was run by TCRdb on the multiplex PCR reads, yielding one entry per CDR3 protein. This sample yields 350,000 to 450,000 distinct CDR3 sequences, of which approximately 16% are seen a single time; 30% belongs to the top ten. The same data also went into a second study, on T cells in Graves' hyperthyroidism and ophthalmopathy. Per that paper: Model-based prediction identified ophthalmopathy a median 6.5 months prior to its onset.

The origin of this receptor is a middle-aged man with Graves disease. This chain links TRBV7-9 with TRBJ2-4, with TRBD1 identical over 9 bases. The J call is doubtful: the DNA matches TRBJ1-2 better. Source: peripheral blood mononuclear cells (PBMCs), taken at new diagnosis, from a patient treated with antithyroid drugs. CDR3 loop: CASSRDRAHGYTF. The CDR3 DNA reads TGTGCCAGCAGCCGGGACAGGGCTCATGGCTACACCTTC.